The following is a T cell receptor (beta chain) sequence with its context. Its antigen is not known. This sample was taken from a study of T cell responses to AZD1222 COVID-19 vaccine. Overall study results and limits: The breadth and depth of Spike-specific TCRs increased once two AZD1222 doses had been given.

Per the germline V gene, CDR1 is SQVTM and CDR2 is ANQGSEA. CDR3 length: 13 amino acids. V lost 6 bases, J lost 7 bases, and 15 bases lay in between. The data were produced by immunoSEQ multiplex PCR, yet TCRdb's version contains in-frame clones alone and is incomplete. The sample holds 150,000 or so clones, 70% to 90% seen once. J is TRBJ1-4 and V is TRBV29-1; possible D gene TRBD1, 6 bases. Sequences were derived from peripheral blood, sampled on day 0 of AZD1222 vaccination. The source of this sequence is an adult in good health. The CDR3, as DNA: TGCAGCGTCGAAACAGGGACGGGTGAAAAACTGTTTTTT. The encoded protein is CSVETGTGEKLFF. The whole variable domain, filled in from reference TRBV29-1 and TRBJ1-4, reads SAVISQKPSRDICQRGTSLTIQCQVDSQVTMMFWYRQQPGQSLTLIATANQGSEATYESGFVIDKFPISRPNLTFSTLTVSNMSPEDSSIYLCSVETGTGEKLFFGSGTQLSVL.